This TCR beta chain was captured in a study of T cell changes during pregnancy in multiple sclerosis. The sample holds one count of this clone. Some clones are missing from TCRdb's copy, which holds only in-frame ones; the method was immunoSEQ multiplex PCR. The table shows roughly 20,000 clones, with approximately 90% occurring only once. The CDR3 runs to 16 residues. From germline, CDR1 is MNHEY and CDR2 SMNVEV (reference sequence). V lost 3 bases and J lost 4, with 16 bases in between. The origin of this receptor is a female donor in good health, enrolled as a control in a pregnancy study. The chain links TRBV27 to TRBJ1-5; D unclear. Source: CD4+ T cells from peripheral blood mononuclear cells, taken in the first trimester of pregnancy. CDR3 DNA sequence: TGTGCCAGCAGTTTGGCGGCTTCTCCCATTAATCAGCCCCAGCATTTT. This sequence encodes CASSLAASPINQPQHF.